This TCR beta chain was documented in a study of blood T cell repertoires in COVID-19 (dated by TCRdb to 2018 to 2020). The study in broad terms: The collaborator samples originated in the United States, Italy and Spain and spanned the acute and convalescent phases of COVID-19. The samples were drawn from the first 160 participants of the ongoing ImmuneRACE study and from some 1,300 subjects provided by 6 global collaborators. Where available, HLA class I and class II types were obtained from metadata supplied by the sample provider rather than from assay-based typing. A de-identified subject ID, COVID-19 status, age in years and sex were almost always included in the sample metadata. Deeply sampled blood TCRbeta repertoires from subjects exposed to, actively infected with, or recovered from COVID-19 were included in the dataset. The repertoires were made available in a free public database intended to serve as a resource for research on the immune response to SARS-CoV-2. The prospective study material was composed of cDNA or gDNA derived from T cells, B-cell-depleted T cells, or PBMCs.

The collaborating institutions used their own protocols to collect whole blood in K2EDTA tubes. For TCRbeta analysis, collaborators shipped samples as frozen whole blood, isolated PBMCs, or DNA extracted from either of those sample types. TCRbeta CDR3 regions were amplified from genomic DNA by means of the immunoSEQ Assay, a bias-controlled multiplex PCR. In the original analysis: Nucleated cell counts per sample were estimated from amplification of reference gene primers within the assay. Sequence reads were collapsed and filtered to measure the absolute abundance of every unique TCRbeta CDR3 rearrangement. For each sample, productive Simpson clonality was calculated as the square root of Simpson's diversity index over productive rearrangements. Sourced from immuneACCESS, this table was stored by TCRdb with only in-frame sequences that have V and J called. A share of the clones is absent; for the studies checked, an unresolved V gene accounts for under half, and the remainder has no known explanation. From that table come the V and J calls and clone size; the DNA was used to work out D and trimming. Across this sample there are roughly 180,000 clones, with more than 85% seen only once. 2.5% to 3.5% of the sample rests with the top ten.

Counted from cysteine to phenylalanine, this CDR3 has 15 amino acids. Only the CDR3 part of the read is kept: 45 bases, read in frame from the first base. V is cut back by 6 bases and J by 5 bases, with 12 bases in the junction unmatched. CDR1 and CDR2 (SGHDT, YYEEEE) derive from the germline V gene. What the authors observed across the whole study: Clinical and demographic metadata were provided uncurated, with the amount varying by source and participant.

About this clone: Its target antigen remains unknown. No clone much larger than this one lies a single base away; base qualities are absent.

The sequence is built from TRBV5-6 and TRBJ2-5; a stretch of 8 junction bases matches TRBD1. The receptor comes from a woman younger than 45 with active or convalescent COVID-19. Sequenced material: peripheral blood. The CDR3 protein sequence reads: CASTLLTGVGETQYF. The sequenced DNA is TGTGCCAGCACCCTCTTGACAGGGGTCGGCGAGACCCAGTACTTC.